This T cell receptor (beta chain) comes out of a study of OX40 agonist ivuxolimab in advanced cancers. Profiling relied on immunoSEQ multiplex PCR, and the TCRdb table lists in-frame clones only, not all of them. Of 84,000 or so clones listed, around nine tenths are singletons. V lost 2 bases, J lost 3 bases, and 1 base stayed unmatched. This CDR3 is built from 13 residues. From germline, CDR1 is SGHRS and CDR2 YFSETQ. Material: CD4+ or CD8+ T cells sorted from blood, obtained in a trial of the OX40 agonist ivuxolimab. The chain carries TRBV5-1 and TRBJ1-1; 7 bases are a match to TRBD1. This receptor was taken from an adult with an advanced solid tumor such as melanoma, head and neck, liver or kidney cancer. The CDR3 region is CASSFDRDTEAFF. As DNA, the CDR3 is TGCGCCAGCAGCTTCGACAGGGACACTGAAGCTTTCTTT. Full variable domain (outside the CDR3, taken from reference TRBV5-1 and TRBJ1-1): KAGVTQTPRYLIKTRGQQVTLSCSPISGHRSVSWYQQTPGQGLQFLFEYFSETQRNKGNFPGRFSGRQFSNSRSEMNVSTLELGDSALYLCASSFDRDTEAFFGQGTRLTVV.